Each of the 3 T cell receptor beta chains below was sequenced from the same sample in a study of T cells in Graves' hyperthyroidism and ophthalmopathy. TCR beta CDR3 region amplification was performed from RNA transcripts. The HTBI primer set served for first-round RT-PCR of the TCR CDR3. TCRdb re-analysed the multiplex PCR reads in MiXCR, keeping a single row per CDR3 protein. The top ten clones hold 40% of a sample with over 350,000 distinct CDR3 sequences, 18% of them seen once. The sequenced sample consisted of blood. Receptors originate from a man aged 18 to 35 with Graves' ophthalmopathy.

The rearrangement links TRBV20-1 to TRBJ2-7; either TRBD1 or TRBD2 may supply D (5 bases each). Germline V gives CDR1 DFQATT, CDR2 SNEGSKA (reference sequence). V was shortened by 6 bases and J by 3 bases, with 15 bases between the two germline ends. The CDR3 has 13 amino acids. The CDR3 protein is CSAPRDGNYEQYF. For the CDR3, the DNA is TGCAGTGCGCCTCGGGACGGTAACTACGAGCAGTACTTC.

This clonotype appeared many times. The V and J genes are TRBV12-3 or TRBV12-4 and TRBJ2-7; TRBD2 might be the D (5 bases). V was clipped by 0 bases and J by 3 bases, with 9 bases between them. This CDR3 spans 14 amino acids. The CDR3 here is CASSLAGVLYEQYF. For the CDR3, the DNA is TGTGCCAGCAGTTTAGCCGGGGTCCTCTACGAGCAGTACTTC.

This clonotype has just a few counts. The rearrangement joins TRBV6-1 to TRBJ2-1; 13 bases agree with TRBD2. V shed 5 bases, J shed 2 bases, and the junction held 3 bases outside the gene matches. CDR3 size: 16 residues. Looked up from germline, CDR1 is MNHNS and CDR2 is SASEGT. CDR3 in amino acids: CASSSGLAGAYNEQFF. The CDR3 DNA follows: TGTGCCAGCAGTTCCGGACTAGCGGGGGCCTACAATGAGCAGTTCTTC.